The clone carrying this T cell receptor (beta chain) was recorded at least ten times. Read sequence stops 3 residues before the CDR3 end, and the germline J gene provides the missing end. The repertoire was sequenced with immunoSEQ multiplex PCR; TCRdb's copy has only in-frame clones and lacks some. The sample presents fewer than 60,000 clones, none singletons. This entry belongs to a study of T cell clonality in common variable immunodeficiency. This CDR3 is 15 amino acids long. V trimming: 3 bases; J trimming: 9 bases; junction bases outside the gene matches: 7. Germline CDR1 is GTSNPN and CDR2 is SVGIG (reference sequence).

The sequence came from a person between 18 and 75 years old in good health. Sequenced sample: peripheral blood mononuclear cells. This chain joins TRBV30 and TRBJ2-1; 14 bases line up with TRBD2. CDR3 region: CAWRRGLAGVGEQFF. The CDR3 DNA, read in part, is TGTGCCTGGAGGCGGGGACTAGCGGGAGTAGGTGAG.